This T cell receptor beta chain appears in the sequencing data of a study of T cells in Graves' hyperthyroidism and ophthalmopathy. The investigators amplified TCR beta CDR3 regions from RNA transcripts. Primed by the HTBI set, a first-round RT-PCR was run on the TCR CDR3. TCRdb re-called the multiplex PCR reads with MiXCR, one entry per CDR3 protein. There are some 800,000 distinct CDR3 sequences in the sample; over 35% occur only once, and around 10% lies in the top ten. Overall study results and limits: Prediction of ophthalmopathy progression came a median approximately 6.6 months pre-onset.

PBMCs came from around 10 ml fresh peripheral blood. The CDR3 spans 14 residues. Germline CDR1 MNHEY, CDR2 SMNVEV (reference sequence). Between the trimmed V and J ends, which lost 7 bases and 4 bases, there was a span of 16 bases. Worth noting for this clonotype: What it recognizes is unknown.

The chain is built from TRBV27 and TRBJ2-5; weak D call: TRBD2 (7 bases). Sequenced material: blood. The sequence came from a man between 18 and 29 years old with Graves' hyperthyroidism. The CDR3: CASTVGGQGETQYF. The DNA of the CDR3 is TGTGCCAGCACCGTCGGGGGGCAGGGAGAGACCCAGTACTTC.